These T cell receptor beta chains were read from a single sample in a study of cytomegalovirus exposure and HLA in healthy donors. Profiling relied on immunoSEQ multiplex PCR, and the TCRdb table lists in-frame clones only, not all of them. The profile shows approximately 150,000 clones, around 80% of them singletons. The material sequenced was PBMCs. The receptors were sampled from a woman in her 30s in good health and CMV-seronegative. Each CDR3 is given with its conserved first and last residue. A D gene is named only where the DNA matches it firmly.

cdr3_aa d_call v_call
CASHRDYYNEQFF TRBD2 TRBV10-2
CASSLVGGSSYEQYF TRBD2 TRBV5-1
CASSELWTGGTGELFF TRBD1 TRBV9
CAISGTPTGALYNEQFF TRBD1 TRBV10-3
CASSQGQGPGPQHF TRBD1 TRBV18
CASSPRLAQQYF TRBD2 TRBV28
CASINRGQGYNEQFF TRBD1 TRBV19
CAWSRTGKYEQYF TRBD1 TRBV30
CATSRDRQGATEAFF TRBD1 TRBV15
CASSIDRDREAFF TRBD1 TRBV19
CASSLPDRTGYTF NA TRBV5-1
CSSSLTDRASGPAPLHF TRBD1 TRBV7-9
CASSLTPQGNTEAFF NA TRBV5-1
CARPPNRERTGELFF NA TRBV5-1
CASSKLAQTGELFF TRBD2 TRBV19
CASRKTGRDQPQHF NA TRBV6-1
CASSLGPPNSGNTIYF NA TRBV11-3
CASSVVSGSYGYTF NA TRBV9
CASSRMRGQETQYF NA TRBV5-1
CASSPAGGYRNSPLHF NA TRBV9
CACQSDRGGYTF NA TRBV30
CASSLFGTSSNEQYF TRBD2 TRBV5-1
CASTTGGRETQYF TRBD1 TRBV25-1
CASSLVSGRGGNEQFF NA TRBV7-9
CASSLHRGNEQYF TRBD1 TRBV5-1
CASSLPLYRRNYGYTF NA TRBV28
CASSLLGYEQYF NA TRBV7-9
CASSRTGLNYEQYF TRBD1 TRBV19
CASSRQGGYEQYF TRBD1 TRBV19
CASSLGTGGYEQYF TRBD1 TRBV5-6
CASSLALAEGTDTQYF TRBD2 TRBV7-2
CASSRTDLAEAFF NA TRBV7-9
CASRDPSAGREKLFF NA TRBV6-1
CASSLSGGRSYEQYF NA TRBV5-1
CASSLELGGIAEAFF TRBD1 TRBV5-1
CASRFEQNTEAFF NA TRBV6-5
CASSQPPNSGANVLTF NA TRBV4-3
CASSPPYAGGKEQYF TRBD1 TRBV28
CASSQVVNQPQHF NA TRBV4-1
CASSYRGQETQYF TRBD1 TRBV27
CASSPTGWMRAFF NA TRBV4-1
CASSLGGSGELFF NA TRBV5-1
CASSEARVPWEQYF NA TRBV2
CASSLGPGNTEAFF NA TRBV11-3
CASSPAGRWYEQYF NA TRBV9
CASTGQYGNTIYF NA TRBV2
CASSLALAGYQYNEQFF TRBD2 TRBV5-1
CASSQTGVPQYF NA TRBV14
CASSLGRAYEQYF NA TRBV11-2